The 20 T cell receptor beta chains below all came from one sample that was sequenced in a study of blood T cell repertoires in COVID-19. Here immunoSEQ multiplex PCR was the method, and the copy in TCRdb shows in-frame clones only, minus some. The sample holds about 270,000 clones, around 90% seen once. The sample comprised PBMCs or T cells enriched from blood (not recorded which). The receptors here all came from a man in his forties or fifties who had been exposed to COVID-19.

This chain uses TRBV12-5 with TRBJ1-1, with a possible D match to TRBD1 (6 bases). Trimming took 1 base from V and 11 from J, leaving 11 bases between them. The CDR3 loop spans 12 amino acids. Germline assignment: CDR1 LGHNT and CDR2 FRNRAP. CDR3 residues: CASGLGGTWAFF. The CDR3 region has the DNA TGTGCTAGTGGTTTGGGTGGGACATGGGCTTTCTTT.

The chain combines TRBV10-1 with TRBJ2-5; D is perhaps TRBD2 (5 bases). Germline CDR1 reads WNHNN; CDR2 reads SYGVQD (reference sequence). Trimming stripped 4 bases from V and 5 bases from J, with 14 bases between. The CDR3 loop spans 14 amino acids. The CDR3 region is CASSGTSGSETQYF. The CDR3 region has the DNA TGCGCCAGCAGTGGGACTTCGGGATCGGAGACCCAGTACTTC.

The chain employs TRBV3-1 (or the pseudogene TRBV3-2) and TRBJ1-1; the D is unclear. The germline gives CDR1 LGHDT, CDR2 YNNKEL (reference sequence). Trimming took off 4 bases at V and 5 bases at J, with 8 bases between the two ends. This CDR3 is built from 12 residues. The CDR3 loop reads CASSRWSTEAFF. The CDR3 DNA sequence: TGTGCCAGCAGCCGTTGGAGTACTGAAGCTTTCTTT.

The chain combines TRBV7-3 with TRBJ2-2; perhaps TRBD2 as D (5 bases). The CDR3 has 13 residues. Trimming removed 5 bases at V and 7 bases at J, with 11 bases between. CDR1 is SGHTA, CDR2 FQGTGA, per germline. For the CDR3, the DNA is TGTGCCAGCAGCGATGGAGGAAACGGGGAGCTGTTTTTT. Its translation: CASSDGGNGELFF.

This chain links TRBV10-2 with TRBJ1-4; TRBD1 matches 7 bases. Germline V CDR1 and CDR2: WSHSY, SAAADI. Trimming took 4 bases from V and 5 from J; bases not matched to a gene: 1. The CDR3 is made up of 13 amino acids. CDR3 bases: TGCGCCAGCAGTGTACAGGGGAATGAAAAACTGTTTTTT. Translated, it gives CASSVQGNEKLFF.

The chain combines TRBV5-6 with TRBJ2-7, with 9 bases aligning to TRBD1. After removal of 4 bases from V and 7 bases from J, the junction contained 9 bases not matched to a gene. Germline lookup yields CDR1 SGHDT and CDR2 YYEEEE. CDR3 length equals 14 residues. The chain's CDR3 is CASSAGTGRREQYF. In DNA form, the CDR3 reads TGTGCCAGCAGCGCCGGGACAGGGAGGAGGGAGCAGTACTTC. The full variable domain, completed using reference TRBV5-6 and TRBJ2-7, is DAGVTQSPTHLIKTRGQQVTLRCSPKSGHDTVSWYQQALGQGPQFIFQYYEEEERQRGNFPDRFSGHQFPNYSSELNVNALLLGDSALYLCASSAGTGRREQYFGPGTRLTVT.

The J gene is TRBJ2-1, the V gene TRBV19, with TRBD2 matching 12 bases. V was pared by 4 bases and J by 5 bases, with 18 bases of the junction left unmatched. This CDR3 has 20 amino acids. Germline assignment: CDR1 LNHDA and CDR2 SQIVND (reference sequence). Here the CDR3 DNA reads TGTGCCAGTAGTACACGACTAGCGGGAGAAGTTTTGCATTTCGACAATGAGCAGTTCTTC. It codes for CASSTRLAGEVLHFDNEQFF.

The rearrangement links TRBV18 to TRBJ1-1; no reliable D call. Trimming cost V 3 bases and J 0 bases, with 5 bases left between them. CDR1 KGHSH and CDR2 LQKENI come from the germline V gene. The CDR3 sequence is 13 residues long. CDR3 protein: CASSPGVNTEAFF. The DNA of the CDR3 is TGTGCCAGCTCACCTGGAGTGAACACTGAAGCTTTCTTT.

This clone turned up a few times. The chain couples TRBV5-4 to TRBJ2-5; 9 bases are shared with TRBD2. V shed 2 bases, J shed 4 bases, and the junction held 3 bases outside the gene matches. Germline loops: CDR1 SGHNT, CDR2 YYREEE (reference sequence). This CDR3 spans 14 amino acids. The CDR3 region is CASSFSGSLETQYF. DNA for the CDR3: TGTGCCAGCAGCTTTAGCGGGAGCTTAGAGACCCAGTACTTC.

The rearrangement uses TRBV7-2 and TRBJ2-2, with a weak D call TRBD1 (6 bases). The CDR3 runs 15 residues. CDR1 is SGHTA and CDR2 is FQGNSA in the germline V gene. The V gene lost 5 bases and the J gene lost 4 bases, with 14 bases spanning the gap. The DNA for the CDR3 is TGTGCCAGCAGCAGGAATCAGGGGACCACCGGGGAGCTGTTTTTT. It yields the protein CASSRNQGTTGELFF.

This clone has just one count. The gene calls are TRBV3-1 (or the pseudogene TRBV3-2) and TRBJ2-1; a weak D match, TRBD1 (5 bases). Germline loops: CDR1 LGHDT, CDR2 YNNKEL (reference sequence). CDR3 length equals 15 residues. Trimming cost V 4 bases and J 6 bases, with 16 bases left between them. CDR3 bases: TGTGCCAGCAGCCCGACAGCCACACCGGGCAATGAGCAGTTCTTC. Residues: CASSPTATPGNEQFF.

V is TRBV10-3 and J is TRBJ2-1; 7 bases agree with TRBD2. V was clipped by 5 bases and J by 0 bases; unmatched bases: 4. Germline CDR1 reads ENHRY; CDR2 reads SYGVKD. The CDR3 totals 15 residues. The CDR3 sequence is CAISPPSGSYNEQFF. The CDR3 region has the DNA TGTGCCATCAGTCCTCCTAGCGGCTCCTACAATGAGCAGTTCTTC.

V and J are TRBV24-1 and TRBJ2-1, with TRBD2 matching 9 bases. Trimming at V came to 5 bases and at J to 0 bases, leaving 10 bases not matched to a gene. The CDR3 covers 18 residues. CDR1 is KGHDR, CDR2 SFDVKD, per germline. CDR3 sequence (DNA): TGTGCCACCAGTGCTCTTCGGGGTAGCGGGAGCTCCTACAATGAGCAGTTCTTC. It translates to CATSALRGSGSSYNEQFF.

The chain recombines TRBV7-6 with TRBJ1-1; D gene unclear. Germline assignment: CDR1 SGHVS and CDR2 FNYEAQ. Trimming left V 4 bases short and J 12 bases short, with 18 bases between. The CDR3 has 13 amino acids. The CDR3 nucleotides are TGTGCCAGCAGCTCCCCCGGCAGCGCCGAGACTTTCTTT. It yields the protein CASSSPGSAETFF.

The chain employs TRBV5-1 and TRBJ2-1; 11 bases map to TRBD2. The germline V gene encodes CDR1 SGHRS and CDR2 YFSETQ. The V and J ends lost 2 bases and 3 bases, in that order; junction bases with no gene match: 1. The CDR3 consists of 15 residues. CDR3 loop: CASSFSGRDYNEQFF. The CDR3 DNA reads as TGCGCCAGCAGCTTTAGCGGGAGGGACTACAATGAGCAGTTCTTC.

The chain links TRBV9 to TRBJ2-5; tentative D call: TRBD2 (6 bases). V dropped 3 bases and J dropped 5 bases, with 11 bases sitting between them. Germline V lookup: CDR1 SGDLS, CDR2 YYNGEE. This CDR3 region has 13 residues. CDR3 bases: TGTGCCAGCAGCGGCGGTGGGGGGGAGACCCAGTACTTC. Translating it yields CASSGGGGETQYF.

The rearrangement links TRBV6-5 to TRBJ2-1, with D possibly matching TRBD2 (6 bases). The CDR3 loop spans 16 amino acids. With 0 bases removed from V and 5 bases from J, the gap between germline ends came to 14 bases. CDR1 and CDR2 from the germline V gene are MNHEY and SVGAGI. CDR3 nucleotide sequence: TGTGCCAGCAGTTACTCGGCGGGGAGGCCCAACAATGAGCAGTTCTTC. Translation: CASSYSAGRPNNEQFF.

The rearrangement uses TRBV10-3 and TRBJ1-3; D call uncertain. Germline V gene lookup returns CDR1 ENHRY and CDR2 SYGVKD. CDR3 length equals 15 residues. Trimming cost V 3 bases and J 0 bases, with 9 bases left between them. The CDR3 region is CAISDGDFSGNTIYF. For the CDR3, the DNA is TGTGCCATCAGTGACGGGGATTTCTCTGGAAACACCATATATTTT.

The V gene is TRBV20-1, the J gene TRBJ1-1; a possible D gene is TRBD1 (5 bases). The CDR3 has 11 residues. Trimming cost V 5 bases and J 7 bases, with 11 bases left between them. Per the germline V gene, CDR1 is DFQATT and CDR2 is SNEGSKA (reference sequence). The CDR3 sequence: CSALRGIEAFF. The CDR3 DNA follows: TGCAGTGCTCTCCGGGGGATTGAAGCTTTCTTT.

This clone was seen a single time. V gene TRBV3-1 (or the pseudogene TRBV3-2) combines with J gene TRBJ1-1; the D is unclear. V was shortened by 7 bases and J by 3 bases, with 12 bases between the two germline ends. Germline values: CDR1 LGHDT, CDR2 YNNKEL (reference sequence). The CDR3 totals 13 residues. This CDR3 is CASTPGSHTEAFF. The DNA of the CDR3 is TGTGCCAGCACCCCCGGGAGCCACACTGAAGCTTTCTTT.